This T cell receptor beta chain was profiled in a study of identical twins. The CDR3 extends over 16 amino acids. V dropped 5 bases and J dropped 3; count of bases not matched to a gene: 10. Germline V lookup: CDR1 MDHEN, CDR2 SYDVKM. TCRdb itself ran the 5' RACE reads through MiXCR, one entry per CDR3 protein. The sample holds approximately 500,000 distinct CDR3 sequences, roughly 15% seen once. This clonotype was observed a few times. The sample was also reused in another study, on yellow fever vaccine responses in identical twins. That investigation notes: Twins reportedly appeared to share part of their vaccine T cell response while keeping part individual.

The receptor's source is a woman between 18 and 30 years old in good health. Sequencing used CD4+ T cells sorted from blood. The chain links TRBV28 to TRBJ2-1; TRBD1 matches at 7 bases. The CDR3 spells CASSTWTGGYYNEQFF. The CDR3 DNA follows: TGTGCCAGCAGTACCTGGACAGGCGGCTACTACAATGAGCAGTTCTTC.